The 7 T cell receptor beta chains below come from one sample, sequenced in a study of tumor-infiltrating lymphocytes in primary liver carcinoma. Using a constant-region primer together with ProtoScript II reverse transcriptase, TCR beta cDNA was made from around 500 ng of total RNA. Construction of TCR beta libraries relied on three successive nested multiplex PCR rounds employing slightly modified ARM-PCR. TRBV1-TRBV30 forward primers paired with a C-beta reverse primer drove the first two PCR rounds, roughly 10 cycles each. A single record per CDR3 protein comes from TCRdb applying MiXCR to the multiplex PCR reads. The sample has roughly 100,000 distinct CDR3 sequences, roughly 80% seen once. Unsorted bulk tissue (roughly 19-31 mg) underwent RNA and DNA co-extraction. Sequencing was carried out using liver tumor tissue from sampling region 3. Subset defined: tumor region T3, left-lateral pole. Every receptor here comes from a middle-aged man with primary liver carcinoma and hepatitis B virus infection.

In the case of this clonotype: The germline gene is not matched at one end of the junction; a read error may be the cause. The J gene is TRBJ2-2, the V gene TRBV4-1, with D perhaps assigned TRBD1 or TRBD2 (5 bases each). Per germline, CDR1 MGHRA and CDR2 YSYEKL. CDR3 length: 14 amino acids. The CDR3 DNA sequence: TGTGCCAGCGGCAAGCAGGGAGACACCGGGGAGCTGTTTTTT. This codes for CASGKQGDTGELFF.

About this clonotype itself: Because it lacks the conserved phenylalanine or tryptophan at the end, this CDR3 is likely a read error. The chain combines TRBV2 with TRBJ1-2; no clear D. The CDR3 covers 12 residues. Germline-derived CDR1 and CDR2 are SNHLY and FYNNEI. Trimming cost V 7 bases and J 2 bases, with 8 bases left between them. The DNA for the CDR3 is TGTGCCAGCAAGACCGAAAACTATGGCTACACCCTC. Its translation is CASKTENYGYTL.

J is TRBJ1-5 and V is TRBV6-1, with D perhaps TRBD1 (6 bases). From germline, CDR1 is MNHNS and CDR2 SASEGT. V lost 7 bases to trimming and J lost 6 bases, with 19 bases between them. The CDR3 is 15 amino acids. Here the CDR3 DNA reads TGTGCCAGCAATCCTAGTTCAGAGACAGGTCAGCCCCAGCATTTT. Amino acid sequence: CASNPSSETGQPQHF.

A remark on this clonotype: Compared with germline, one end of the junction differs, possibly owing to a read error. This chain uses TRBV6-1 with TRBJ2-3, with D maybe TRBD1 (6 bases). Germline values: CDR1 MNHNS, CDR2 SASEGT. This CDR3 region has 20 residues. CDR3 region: CASGEFPGHTNQPSTDTQYF. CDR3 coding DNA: TGTGCCAGCGGTGAGTTCCCGGGACACACAAATCAACCTAGCACAGATACGCAGTATTTT.

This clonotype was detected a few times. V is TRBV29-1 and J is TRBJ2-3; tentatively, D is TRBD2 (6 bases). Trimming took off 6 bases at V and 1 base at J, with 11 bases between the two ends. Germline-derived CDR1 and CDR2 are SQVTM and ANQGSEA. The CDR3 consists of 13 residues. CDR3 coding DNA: TGCAGCGTAGATTGGGGGGGCACAGATACGCAGTATTTT. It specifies CSVDWGGTDTQYF.

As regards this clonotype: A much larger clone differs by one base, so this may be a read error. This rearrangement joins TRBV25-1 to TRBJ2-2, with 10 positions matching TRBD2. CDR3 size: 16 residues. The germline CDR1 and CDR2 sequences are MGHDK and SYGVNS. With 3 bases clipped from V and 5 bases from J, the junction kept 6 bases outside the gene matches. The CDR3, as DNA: TGTGCCAGCAGTGACCTCCTAGCGGGAGATACCGGGGAGCTGTTTTTT. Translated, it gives CASSDLLAGDTGELFF.

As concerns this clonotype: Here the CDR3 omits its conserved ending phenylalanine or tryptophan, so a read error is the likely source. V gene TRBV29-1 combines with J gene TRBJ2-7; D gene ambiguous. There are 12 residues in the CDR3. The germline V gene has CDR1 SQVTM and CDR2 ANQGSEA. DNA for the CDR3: TGCAACACGGGTTGGGGTAATCACGAGCAGTACATC. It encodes CNTGWGNHEQYI.